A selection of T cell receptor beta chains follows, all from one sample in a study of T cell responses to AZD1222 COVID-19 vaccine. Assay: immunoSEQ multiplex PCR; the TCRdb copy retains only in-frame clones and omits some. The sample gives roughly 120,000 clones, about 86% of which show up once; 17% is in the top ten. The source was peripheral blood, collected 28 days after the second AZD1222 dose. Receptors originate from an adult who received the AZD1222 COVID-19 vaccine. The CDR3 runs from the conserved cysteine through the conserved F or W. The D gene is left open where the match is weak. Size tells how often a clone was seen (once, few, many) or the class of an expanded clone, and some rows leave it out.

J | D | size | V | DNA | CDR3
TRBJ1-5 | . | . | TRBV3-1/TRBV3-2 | TGTGCCAGCAGCCAAGTAGCCAGAGGGCCCCAGCATTTT | CASSQVARGPQHF
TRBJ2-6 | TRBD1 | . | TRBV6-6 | TGTGCCAGCAGCTATATGGGACAGATGATTCCTCCTGGGGCCAACGTCCTGACTTTC | CASSYMGQMIPPGANVLTF
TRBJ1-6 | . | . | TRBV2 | TGTGCCGCTAAGGGGCAGGGTAGTTCACCCCTCCACTTT | CAAKGQGSSPLHF
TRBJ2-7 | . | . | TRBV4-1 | TGCGCCAGCAGCCAACAATGGGGCCGGGGAACGTACGAGCAGTACTTC | CASSQQWGRGTYEQYF
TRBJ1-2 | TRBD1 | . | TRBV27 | TGTGCCAGCAGGAGACAGGGATCTTTGGGGTACACCTTC | CASRRQGSLGYTF
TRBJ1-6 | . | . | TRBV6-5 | TGTGCCAGCAGTTACTCGTCGGGGCGCGTTTCACCCCTCCACTTT | CASSYSSGRVSPLHF
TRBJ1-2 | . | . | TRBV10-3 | TGTGCCATCAGCCCTCAGGGAAACTATGGCTACACCTTC | CAISPQGNYGYTF
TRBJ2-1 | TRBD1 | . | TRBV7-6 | TGTGCCAGCAGCTTAGTTTGGCGGGGACAGGGAACCTACAATGAGCAGTTCTTC | CASSLVWRGQGTYNEQFF
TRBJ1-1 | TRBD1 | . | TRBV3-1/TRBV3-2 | TGTGCCAGCAGACAGGGGGGGAACACTGAAGCTTTCTTT | CASRQGGNTEAFF
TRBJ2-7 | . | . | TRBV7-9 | TGTGCCAGCAGCCCTCAAGACGAGCAGTACTTC | CASSPQDEQYF
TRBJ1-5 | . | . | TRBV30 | TGTGCCTGGAGTAATAGCTATGGCAATCAGCCCCAGCATTTT | CAWSNSYGNQPQHF
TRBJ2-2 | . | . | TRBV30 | TGTGCCTGGAACCGACGCAGGAACACCGGGGAGCTGTTTTTT | CAWNRRRNTGELFF
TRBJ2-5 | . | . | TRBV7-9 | TGTGCCAGCAGCTTAGGAGCCCAGGCCCAGTACTTC | CASSLGAQAQYF
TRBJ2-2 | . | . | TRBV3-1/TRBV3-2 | TGTGCCAGCAGTCGAAACACCGGGGAGCTGTTTTTT | CASSRNTGELFF
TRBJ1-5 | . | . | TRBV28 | TGTGCCAGCAGTTTAGTAGCTTTAAGCAATCAGCCCCAGCATTTT | CASSLVALSNQPQHF
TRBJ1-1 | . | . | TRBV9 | TGTGCCAGCAGCGCCGGGAACACTGAAGCTTTCTTT | CASSAGNTEAFF
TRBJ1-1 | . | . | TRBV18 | TGTGCCAGCTCACCCATGGGGGTCACGAACACTGAAGCTTTCTTT | CASSPMGVTNTEAFF
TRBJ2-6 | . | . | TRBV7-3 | TGTGCCAGCAGCTTAACCCGGGGACTTCAAAGCTCTGGGGCCAACGTCCTGACTTTC | CASSLTRGLQSSGANVLTF
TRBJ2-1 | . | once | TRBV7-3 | TGTGCCAGCAGCCAGGAGACTATCCACAATGAGCAGTTCTTC | CASSQETIHNEQFF
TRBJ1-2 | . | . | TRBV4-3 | TGCGCCAGCAGCCAAGATCGGGGGGCTACGGGGGCTAACTATGGCTACACCTTC | CASSQDRGATGANYGYTF
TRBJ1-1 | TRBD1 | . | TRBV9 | TGTGCCAGCAGCGTAGATCAGGGGGTCAGACTCAGCGAAGCTTTCTTT | CASSVDQGVRLSEAFF
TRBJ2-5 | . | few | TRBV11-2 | TGTGCCAGCACCAAGGGGGACCAAGGGTACCAAGAGACCCAGTACTTC | CASTKGDQGYQETQYF
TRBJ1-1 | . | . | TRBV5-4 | TGTGCCAGCAGCTTGGGGACTCTGGACACTGAAGCTTTCTTT | CASSLGTLDTEAFF
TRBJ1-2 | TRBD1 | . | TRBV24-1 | TGTGCCACCAGTGAACCTGACAGGGACTCTGGCTACACCTTC | CATSEPDRDSGYTF
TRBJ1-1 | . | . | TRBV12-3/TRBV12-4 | TGTGCCAGCAGTTTCCCGAACACTGAAGCTTTCTTT | CASSFPNTEAFF
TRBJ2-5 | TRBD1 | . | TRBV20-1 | TGCAGTGCTAGTCCGACAGGGGGCGTAGAGACCCAGTACTTC | CSASPTGGVETQYF
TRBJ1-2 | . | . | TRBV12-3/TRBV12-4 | TGTGCCAGCAGTTTGTCCGGGGGGGTCGGCTACACCTTC | CASSLSGGVGYTF
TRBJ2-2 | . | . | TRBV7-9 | TGTGCCAGCGTGACACGGAACACCGGGGAGCTGTTTTTT | CASVTRNTGELFF
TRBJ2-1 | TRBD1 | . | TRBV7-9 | TGTGCCAGCAGAGGACTCCCGGGACAGGGTTTCGATGAGCAGTTCTTC | CASRGLPGQGFDEQFF
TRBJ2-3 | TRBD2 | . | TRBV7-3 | TGTGCCAGCGGGACGGGACTAGCGGGGGGCACAGATACGCAGTATTTT | CASGTGLAGGTDTQYF
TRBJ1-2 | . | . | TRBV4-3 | TGCGCCAGCAGCCAAGACCGTACAGGGAATTATGGCTACACCTTC | CASSQDRTGNYGYTF
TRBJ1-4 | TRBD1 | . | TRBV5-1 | TGCGCCAGCAGCCCCGGACAGGAATCCACTAATGAAAAACTGTTTTTT | CASSPGQESTNEKLFF
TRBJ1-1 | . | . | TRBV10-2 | TGCGCCAGCATTATGGGGTCTGAAGCTTTCTTT | CASIMGSEAFF
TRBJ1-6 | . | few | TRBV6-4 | TGTGCCAGCAGTCGGGAGTTCTATAATTCACCCCTCCACTTT | CASSREFYNSPLHF
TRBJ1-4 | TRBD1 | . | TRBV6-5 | TGTGCCAGCAGTCCGACAGGGGGGAATGAAAAACTGTTTTTT | CASSPTGGNEKLFF
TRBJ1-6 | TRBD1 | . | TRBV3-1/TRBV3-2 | TGTGCCAGCAGCCAGGACCTCACAGGGGTGAGGGCCCTCCACTTT | CASSQDLTGVRALHF
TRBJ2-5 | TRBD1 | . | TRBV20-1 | TGCAGTGCTACTGACAGGGGGCGAGAGACCCAGTACTTC | CSATDRGRETQYF
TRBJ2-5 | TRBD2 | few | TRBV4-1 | TGCGCCAGCAGCCAGACTAGCGGGATGCGGGCGACCCAGTACTTC | CASSQTSGMRATQYF
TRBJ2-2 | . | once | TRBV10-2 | TGCGCCAGCAGTGAGTCTAGAGCTTTTACCGGGGAGCTGTTTTTT | CASSESRAFTGELFF
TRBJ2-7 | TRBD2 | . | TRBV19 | TGTGCCAGTAGTTGGCGGGAGGGCGGGTACGAGCAGTACTTC | CASSWREGGYEQYF
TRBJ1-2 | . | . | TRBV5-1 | TGCGCCAGCAGCTTGTCGGGGGAAATTGGCTACACCTTC | CASSLSGEIGYTF
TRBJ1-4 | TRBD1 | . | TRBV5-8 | TGTGCCAGCAGCTTGGCGAAAAGGACAGGGTCGAATGAAAAACTGTTTTTT | CASSLAKRTGSNEKLFF
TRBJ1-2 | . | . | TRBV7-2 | TGTGCCAGCAGCTTCCCGAGGGGGGGGACAAACTATGGCTACACCTTC | CASSFPRGGTNYGYTF
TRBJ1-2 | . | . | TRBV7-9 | TGTGCCAGCAGCTTCGTGGGGCCTAACTATGGCTACACCTTC | CASSFVGPNYGYTF
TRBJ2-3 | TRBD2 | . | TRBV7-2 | TGTGCCAGCAGCTTATTTAGCGGGGGAGAAATTAGCACAGATACGCAGTATTTT | CASSLFSGGEISTDTQYF
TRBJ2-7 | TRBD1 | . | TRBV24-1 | TGTGCCACCAGTGACCCCGGGACAGGGGGCTACTACGAGCAGTACTTC | CATSDPGTGGYYEQYF